This T cell receptor beta chain was captured by sequencing in a study of regulatory T cells in long-lasting Graves disease. The CDR3 has 12 residues. CDR1 is WSHSY and CDR2 is SAAADI in the germline V gene. Unmatched junction bases numbered 4, after V lost 6 bases and J lost 7 bases. Arm-PCR of CDR3 regions with iRepertoire HTBI primers generated TCR beta libraries. TCRdb re-analysed the multiplex PCR reads in MiXCR, keeping a single row per CDR3 protein. Of around 450,000 distinct CDR3 sequences in the sample, under 15% were seen once. Time point denoted: newly diagnosed GD, antithyroid drugs for less than 3 months. After RNA was extracted from PBMCs, the TCR library was made from it. The same data also contributed to another study, on T cells in Graves' hyperthyroidism and ophthalmopathy.

The chain carries TRBV10-2 and TRBJ1-2; 8 nucleotides align to TRBD1. The sequence came from a woman under 40 with Graves disease. This material consisted of peripheral blood mononuclear cells (PBMCs), taken at new diagnosis, from a patient treated with antithyroid drugs. CDR3 coding DNA: TGCGCCAGCAGCGCAGGGGGCAGTGGCTACACCTTC. Protein: CASSAGGSGYTF.